This entry features one T cell receptor (beta chain) sequence. The data were produced by immunoSEQ multiplex PCR, yet TCRdb's version contains in-frame clones alone and is incomplete. The data hold 150,000 to 200,000 clones, with around 93% observed a single time. Second-dose timings of about 4 or about 12 weeks were pooled. The data were obtained in a study of T cell responses to AZD1222 COVID-19 vaccine. Looked up from germline, CDR1 is SEHNR and CDR2 is FQNEAQ (reference sequence). V was trimmed by 7 bases and J by 8 bases, leaving 20 bases between them. CDR3 length equals 15 residues. This chain connects TRBV7-9 to TRBJ1-4; TRBD1 might be the D (5 bases). The receptor was derived from an adult who received the AZD1222 COVID-19 vaccine. Specimen: peripheral blood, collected 28 days after the second AZD1222 dose. For the CDR3, the DNA is TGTGCCAGCAACAATCTCCCCCAAGGGGACGAAAAACTGTTTTTT. It codes for CASNNLPQGDEKLFF.